Detailed here is one T cell receptor (beta chain). This sample is drawn from a study of blood T cell repertoires in COVID-19. This CDR3 is built from 16 residues. The V and J ends lost 2 bases and 2 bases respectively, with 12 bases between them. Germline V CDR1 and CDR2: LNHNV, YYDKDF (reference sequence). Clones were read by immunoSEQ multiplex PCR, and TCRdb kept only the in-frame ones, dropping some. Of about 300,000 clones detected, under 90% appear once; the ten largest clones hold around 1.7%. This TCR was recovered from a woman aged 40 to 50 who had recovered from COVID-19. Sequencing was performed on PBMCs or T cells enriched from blood (not recorded which). The J gene is TRBJ1-4, the V gene TRBV15; D may be TRBD1 (5 bases). CDR3 nucleotide sequence: TGTGCCACCAGCAGAAGGAGGGGTGCGACTAATGAAAAACTGTTTTTT. It specifies CATSRRRGATNEKLFF.